Below are 7 T cell receptor beta chains sequenced from a single sample in a study of shared clonotypes between healthy human individuals. Repertoires were generated with immunoSEQ multiplex PCR, while TCRdb's copy carries only in-frame clones and drops some. The table shows 2 million to 2.5 million clones, with 90% to 95% occurring only once. Terminally differentiated effector memory CD45RA+ cells were excluded by CCR7 positive selection of CD45RO-negative cells. The sequenced sample was naive CD8+ T cells from PBMCs. The receptor source for this set is a man aged 18 to 29 in good health. Some clones in this sample may be carry-over from other donors' samples.

The rearrangement links TRBV7-9 to TRBJ1-5; D unclear. This CDR3 comprises 13 residues. The V end lost 5 bases, the J end lost 1 base, and 6 bases lay between the germline ends. Germline CDR1 and CDR2: SEHNR and FQNEAQ (reference sequence). CDR3 nucleotide sequence: TGTGCCAGCAGCCGAGTGAGCAATCAGCCCCAGCATTTT. Amino acid sequence: CASSRVSNQPQHF.

This chain joins TRBV2 and TRBJ1-4; D call uncertain. V lost 4 bases, J lost 5 bases, and 11 bases lay in between. The CDR3 is 14 amino acids. CDR1 and CDR2 from the germline V gene are SNHLY and FYNNEI. The CDR3 DNA reads TGTGCCAGCAGTGCCAGAAGGGAAAATGAAAAACTGTTTTTT. Translated, it gives CASSARRENEKLFF.

V gene TRBV7-9 combines with J gene TRBJ1-2; a weak D match, TRBD1 (5 bases). With 3 bases removed from V and 6 bases from J, the gap between germline ends came to 17 bases. Germline CDR1 SEHNR, CDR2 FQNEAQ (reference sequence). The CDR3 runs 15 residues. CDR3 nucleotide sequence: TGTGCCAGCAGCTTTTCTGATCCAGGGAGGGATGGCTACACCTTC. Amino acid sequence: CASSFSDPGRDGYTF.

About this clone itself: Within the sample, other DNA sequences also encode this same CDR3. V is TRBV9 and J is TRBJ2-7; 12 positions agree with TRBD2. The germline gives CDR1 SGDLS, CDR2 YYNGEE. The CDR3 spans 15 residues. V lost 4 bases to trimming and J lost 2 bases; unmatched junction nucleotides: 4. The CDR3 nucleotides are TGTGCCAGCAGCCCCCGACTAGCGGGGGCCTACGAGCAGTACTTC. This codes for CASSPRLAGAYEQYF.

This clone has only a few counts. The sample holds other DNA sequences that translate to the same CDR3. This chain connects TRBV5-4 to TRBJ2-7; D gene unclear. This CDR3 contains 13 residues. V lost 0 bases to trimming and J lost 1 base, with 5 bases between them. Germline loops: CDR1 SGHNT, CDR2 YYREEE (reference sequence). The chain's CDR3 is CASSLGESYEQYF. The CDR3 coding sequence is TGTGCCAGCAGCTTGGGTGAGTCCTACGAGCAGTACTTC.

The rearrangement links TRBV27 to TRBJ2-7; 8 positions match TRBD1. This CDR3 contains 17 residues. Trimming at V came to 2 bases and at J to 0 bases, leaving 9 bases not matched to a gene. Germline CDR1 reads MNHEY; CDR2 reads SMNVEV (reference sequence). CDR3 nucleotide sequence: TGTGCCAGCAGTTTACTCGGGACAGGCCCTCTCTCCTACGAGCAGTACTTC. Translating gives CASSLLGTGPLSYEQYF.

The gene calls are TRBV11-3 and TRBJ1-1, with D possibly TRBD1 on 5 matching bases. The V gene lost 5 bases and the J gene lost 5 bases, with 12 bases spanning the gap. This CDR3 region has 13 residues. Germline values: CDR1 SGHNT, CDR2 YENEEA. The DNA of the CDR3 is TGTGCCAGCAGCGGGAGGGGAGGGACTGAAGCTTTCTTT. Amino acid sequence: CASSGRGGTEAFF. Full variable domain (rest looked up from reference TRBV11-3 and TRBJ1-1): EAGVVQSPRYKIIEKKQPVAFWCNPISGHNTLYWYLQNLGQGPELLIRYENEEAVDDSQLPKDRFSAERLKGVDSTLKIQPAELGDSAVYLCASSGRGGTEAFFGQGTRLTVV.